This T cell receptor (beta chain) was observed in a study of PD-1 blockade in classical Hodgkin lymphoma. V lost 4 bases to trimming and J lost 1 base, with 14 bases between them. Germline loops: CDR1 KGHSH, CDR2 LQKENI. This CDR3 has 16 amino acids. Study results and limitations: There was a significant rise in CD4+ TCR diversity by C4D1, with no such rise for CD8+. Baseline diversity was lower in partial responders and progressors than complete responders.

As for this clone: Its specificity is unknown.

Every patient experienced relapse after autologous stem cell transplantation, and brentuximab vedotin exposure varied. Magnetic depletion of unwanted cells isolated CD4+ T cells from thawed PBMCs. Assay used: immunoSEQ multiplex PCR; TCRdb lists only in-frame clones, some missing. The top ten hold less than 2.5% of the sample, which has tens of thousands of clones, about 74% seen once. Source: CD4+ T cells from blood, taken at baseline. This rearrangement joins TRBV18 to TRBJ1-3; D is perhaps TRBD1 (5 bases). This clonotype was obtained from a human donor with classical Hodgkin lymphoma. CDR3 DNA: TGTGCCAGCTCACTTCGGCAAGGGGAATCTGGAAACACCATATATTTT. Translation gives CASSLRQGESGNTIYF. The full variable domain, completed using reference TRBV18 and TRBJ1-3, is NAGVMQNPRHLVRRRGQEARLRCSPMKGHSHVYWYRQLPEEGLKFMVYLQKENIIDESGMPKERFSAEFPKEGPSILRIQQVVRGDSAAYFCASSLRQGESGNTIYFGEGSWLTVV.